This record concerns one T cell receptor beta chain sequence. Its antigen specificity is not known. Base qualities are not recorded, but no much larger clone differs from it by a single base. The immunoSEQ Assay, a bias-controlled multiplex PCR, was used to amplify TCRbeta CDR3 regions from genomic DNA. As for the original processing: The number of nucleated cells in each sample was estimated from the amplification of reference gene primers within the assay. To quantify the absolute abundance of each unique TCRbeta CDR3 rearrangement, sequence reads were collapsed and filtered. Productive Simpson clonality was computed per sample as the square root of Simpson's diversity index over productive rearrangements. TCRdb provides this immuneACCESS table in a form limited to in-frame rearrangements. Some clones are lacking; in checked studies, under half of them reflect an unresolved V gene, and why the rest are absent is not known. V, J and clone size were drawn from that table, and D and trimming were deduced from the DNA. Counted in this sample were a few hundred thousand clones; approximately 89% of them appeared once. The ten largest clones capture around 1.9% of the sample.

V loses 3 bases of germline sequence and J loses 6 bases, and the interval between the two ends is 9 bases. The germline V gene provides CDR1 KGHDR and CDR2 SFDVKD. The CDR3 covers 13 residues, taking in both the cysteine and the phenylalanine. CDR3 DNA only is kept here, 39 bases in frame from base 1. This specimen comes from a study of blood T cell repertoires in COVID-19 (TCRdb year 2020). In terms of the full investigation: Recovered participants in ImmuneRACE Cohort 3 were defined by two consecutive negative NP/OP PCR tests, clearance by a healthcare professional, or resolution of symptoms. The dataset comprised deeply sampled blood TCRbeta repertoires from subjects exposed to, actively infected with, or recovered from COVID-19. Where available, HLA class I and class II types were obtained from metadata supplied by the sample provider rather than from assay-based typing. The repertoires were released in a freely available public database meant as a resource for research on the immune response to SARS-CoV-2. The samples were drawn from two sources: the first 160 participants of the ongoing ImmuneRACE study, and 1,200 or so subjects contributed by 6 global collaborators. The collaborator samples originated in the United States, Italy and Spain and spanned the acute and convalescent phases of COVID-19. Sample metadata almost always included a de-identified subject ID, COVID-19 status, age in years and sex. The prospective study material was composed of cDNA or gDNA derived from T cells, B-cell-depleted T cells, or PBMCs. The paper's findings and limits, for the study overall: The quantity of clinical and demographic metadata differed by source and by participant and was supplied without curation.

Enrolling through a virtual design, the prospective study's participants ranged in age from roughly 18 to 89 years and lived across 20 to 30 United States geographic areas. In the prospective study, participants were assigned to cohorts based on the clinical history participants reported in a screening survey and a study questionnaire. In the prospective study, mobile phlebotomists collected whole blood, serum and a nasopharyngeal or oropharyngeal swab from each participant. Additional blood draws and questionnaires over an approximately 2-month period could optionally be provided by prospective study participants. Blood samples from the prospective study were shipped frozen or at room temperature prior to DNA extraction.

This sequence was found in a man aged 35-49 years in a cohort exposed to, infected with or recovered from COVID-19 (not recorded which). Sequencing was done on a sample of PBMCs or T cells enriched from blood (not recorded which). The rearrangement combines TRBV24-1 with TRBJ2-3; there is no confident call for the D gene. The nucleotide sequence is TGTGCCACCAGTGATAGCCGGTTGGATACGCAGTATTTT. The resulting protein is CATSDSRLDTQYF.